These 10 T cell receptor beta chains were all obtained from the same sample, sequenced in a study of shared clonotypes between healthy human individuals. Sequencing used immunoSEQ multiplex PCR; TCRdb keeps in-frame clones, though not all of them. The sample yields fewer than 2.5 million clones, 80% to 95% seen once. The sample taken for sequencing was naive CD4+ T cells from PBMCs. Subset noted: CD45RA+ positively selected. Receptors originate from a man between 18 and 35 years old in good health. Some clones in this sample may be carry-over from other donors' samples.

The rearrangement joins TRBV9 to TRBJ2-1, with D uncertain. CDR3 length: 13 residues. The V gene lost 0 bases and the J gene lost 8 bases, with 9 bases spanning the gap. Germline values: CDR1 SGDLS, CDR2 YYNGEE. CDR3 region: CASSVATWDEQFF. The DNA of the CDR3 is TGTGCCAGCAGCGTAGCTACATGGGATGAGCAGTTCTTC.

As for this clone: In the same sample, other DNA sequences code for this CDR3. This rearrangement joins TRBV15 to TRBJ2-2; D call uncertain. Trimming removed 0 bases at V and 6 bases at J, with 5 bases between. The CDR3 totals 13 residues. Germline V gene sequence: CDR1 LNHNV, CDR2 YYDKDF (reference sequence). For the CDR3, the DNA is TGTGCCACCAGCAGAGAGGTCCCCGGGGAGCTGTTTTTT. Protein product: CATSREVPGELFF.

The chain has TRBV30 and TRBJ2-5; a weak D match, TRBD2 (6 bases). The CDR3 runs 13 residues. Germline CDR1 is GTSNPN and CDR2 is SVGIG (reference sequence). With 0 bases removed from V and 4 bases from J, the gap between germline ends came to 9 bases. This CDR3 is CAWSVGGLETQYF. The DNA of the CDR3 is TGTGCCTGGAGTGTTGGAGGGCTAGAGACCCAGTACTTC.

The V call is TRBV15, the J call TRBJ1-2; 7 nucleotides match TRBD1. The trim removed 8 bases at V and 2 bases at J, leaving 5 bases unmatched. The germline gives CDR1 LNHNV, CDR2 YYDKDF (reference sequence). The CDR3 is 13 amino acids. The CDR3, as DNA: TGTGCCACCGGAAAGGACAGGAACTATGGCTACACCTTC. Protein: CATGKDRNYGYTF.

The V call is TRBV6-1, the J call TRBJ2-1; 10 nucleotides align to TRBD1. Germline V CDR1 and CDR2: MNHNS, SASEGT. V lost 4 bases to trimming and J lost 6 bases; unmatched junction nucleotides: 12. The CDR3 has 17 amino acids. The CDR3 nucleotides read TGTGCCAGCAGTGCTCTCGGGACAGGGGAAAACGGCAATGAGCAGTTCTTC. Its translation: CASSALGTGENGNEQFF.

This clone was observed once. The chain uses TRBV7-2 and TRBJ2-5; 7 bases fit TRBD2. Germline V lookup: CDR1 SGHTA, CDR2 FQGNSA. J gave up 5 bases and V 4 bases, and 4 bases lay outside the gene matches. CDR3 length: 13 amino acids. The CDR3 region has the DNA TGTGCCAGCAGCTGGAATAGCGGGGAGACCCAGTACTTC. Amino acids: CASSWNSGETQYF.

The DNA for the CDR3 is TGTGCCAGCAGCCAAGCTGGGACCCCGTGGGAGCAGTACTTC. It encodes CASSQAGTPWEQYF. This chain connects TRBV4-2 to TRBJ2-7; the D call may be TRBD1 or TRBD2 (5 bases each). Germline V gene data show CDR1 as LGHNA and CDR2 as YNFKEQ. The CDR3 sequence is 14 residues long. V gave up 1 base and J gave up 7 bases, with 14 bases separating them.

The chain has TRBV5-1 and TRBJ1-1; unclear D gene. Germline loops: CDR1 SGHRS, CDR2 YFSETQ. V shed 0 bases and J shed 1 base, with 10 bases lying between them. The CDR3 consists of 15 residues. CDR3 bases: TGCGCCAGCAGCTTGGATGGGCCTCAGAACACTGAAGCTTTCTTT. This translates into CASSLDGPQNTEAFF.

The V gene is TRBV9, the J gene TRBJ2-3; D may be TRBD1 (6 bases). The germline CDR1 and CDR2 sequences are SGDLS and YYNGEE. V lost 6 bases and J lost 1, with 12 bases in between. There are 14 residues in the CDR3. CDR3 in amino acids: CASNLGQRTDTQYF. The CDR3 nucleotides are TGTGCCAGCAACCTCGGACAGCGCACAGATACGCAGTATTTT.

The chain uses TRBV7-3 and TRBJ2-3, with D unresolved. The CDR3 loop spans 16 amino acids. V was cut by 5 bases and J by 5 bases, with 20 bases left in between. CDR1 and CDR2 from the germline V gene are SGHTA and FQGTGA. The CDR3 coding sequence is TGTGCCAGCAGCCAACTAAGAGGACCATGGGGAGATACGCAGTATTTT. This encodes CASSQLRGPWGDTQYF.